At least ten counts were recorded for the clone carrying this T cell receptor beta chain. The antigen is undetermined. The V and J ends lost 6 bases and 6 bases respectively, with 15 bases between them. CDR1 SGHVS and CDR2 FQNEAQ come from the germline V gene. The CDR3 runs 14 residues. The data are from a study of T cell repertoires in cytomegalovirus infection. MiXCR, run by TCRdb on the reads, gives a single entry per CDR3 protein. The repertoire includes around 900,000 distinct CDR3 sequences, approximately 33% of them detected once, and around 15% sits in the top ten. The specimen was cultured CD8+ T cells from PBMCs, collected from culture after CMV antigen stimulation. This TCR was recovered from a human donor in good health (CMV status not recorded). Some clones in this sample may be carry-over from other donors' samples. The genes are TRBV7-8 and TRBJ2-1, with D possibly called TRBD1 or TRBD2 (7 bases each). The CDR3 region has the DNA TGTGCCAGCAGTCCCCCAGGGGGGGGCAATGAGCAGTTCTTC. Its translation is CASSPPGGGNEQFF.